A single sample is the source of the 30 T cell receptor beta chains below, sequenced in a study of T-cell reconstitution after alpha-beta-depleted transplantation in children. The TCRbeta library was prepared with unique molecular identifiers. TCRdb re-called the PCR reads through MiXCR, storing one row per CDR3 protein. The data contain fewer than 500,000 distinct CDR3 sequences, approximately 41% of them singletons. The sequenced sample was PBMCs, obtained before TCRalphabeta/CD19-depleted stem cell transplant. The receptors stem from a girl aged 2-10 years with aplastic anemia, due to receive a stem cell transplant.

This rearrangement joins TRBV5-6 to TRBJ2-7, with no clear D. The CDR3 consists of 15 residues. The germline V gene has CDR1 SGHDT and CDR2 YYEEEE. Trimming cost V 1 base and J 2 bases, with 13 bases left between them. The CDR3 here is CASSLNGYLTYEQYF. CDR3 bases: TGTGCCAGCAGCTTGAACGGATATCTTACCTACGAGCAGTACTTC.

The rearrangement joins TRBV28 to TRBJ2-3; TRBD1 matches at 11 bases. This CDR3 region has 15 residues. The germline CDR1 and CDR2 sequences are MDHEN and SYDVKM. Unmatched junction bases numbered 5, after V lost 6 bases and J lost 3 bases. CDR3 sequence: CASSPGQGVTDTQYF. CDR3 DNA: TGTGCCAGCAGCCCGGGACAGGGGGTAACAGATACGCAGTATTTT.

This clonotype was picked up a small number of times. V usage is TRBV4-2 and J usage is TRBJ2-7, with D perhaps given as TRBD1 or TRBD2 (5 bases each). The ends were cut back, 3 bases at V and 6 bases at J, with 15 bases in the middle. The CDR3 loop spans 14 amino acids. CDR1 LGHNA and CDR2 YNFKEQ come from the germline V gene. The CDR3 here is CASSQGTAGREQYF. The CDR3 bases are TGTGCCAGCAGCCAGGGGACGGCGGGCCGCGAGCAGTACTTC.

The chain is built from TRBV4-2 and TRBJ2-7; TRBD2 matches 13 bases. The junction had 3 bases not matched to a gene; V was cut back by 3 bases and J by 1 base. The CDR3 runs 16 residues. Germline values: CDR1 LGHNA, CDR2 YNFKEQ. In DNA, the CDR3 is TGTGCCAGCAGCCACCGACTAGCGGGAGGTTCCTACGAGCAGTACTTC. This translates into CASSHRLAGGSYEQYF.

There are a few counts of this clonotype. The chain recombines TRBV28 with TRBJ1-5; D is possibly TRBD1 (5 bases). Germline values: CDR1 MDHEN, CDR2 SYDVKM. The V end lost 0 bases, the J end lost 5 bases, and 14 bases lay between the germline ends. This CDR3 has 16 amino acids. The CDR3 sequence is CASSLWGRALHQPQHF. The CDR3 nucleotides read TGTGCCAGCAGTTTATGGGGCAGGGCCTTACATCAGCCCCAGCATTTT.

This clonotype was seen at least ten times. This sequence joins TRBV18 and TRBJ1-5; a possible D gene is TRBD1 (6 bases). This CDR3 comprises 15 residues. Trimming took off 5 bases at V and 3 bases at J, with 14 bases between the two ends. Germline CDR1 and CDR2: KGHSH and LQKENI. CDR3 nucleotides: TGTGCCAGCTCATCCGAAGGGGGTAACAATCAGCCCCAGCATTTT. Its translation is CASSSEGGNNQPQHF.

This clonotype was seen only a few times. J is TRBJ2-1 and V is TRBV5-5; 11 nucleotides line up with TRBD2. Germline CDR1 is SGHKS and CDR2 is YYEKEE (reference sequence). The V and J ends lost 2 bases and 9 bases, in that order; junction bases with no gene match: 4. The CDR3 runs 14 residues. CDR3 nucleotide sequence: TGTGCCAGCAGCTTCACTAGCGGGAGTAGTGAGCAGTTCTTC. Translated: CASSFTSGSSEQFF.

J is TRBJ2-7 and V is TRBV5-1; D gene ambiguous. With 4 bases removed from V and 2 bases from J, the gap between germline ends came to 22 bases. CDR3 size: 17 residues. The germline V gene has CDR1 SGHRS and CDR2 YFSETQ. The CDR3 region has the DNA TGCGCCAGCAGCCCCTACACACAGATACCGAGCACCTACGAGCAGTACTTC. This translates into CASSPYTQIPSTYEQYF.

This clonotype has just a few counts. The chain has TRBV11-2 and TRBJ2-5, with a weak D call TRBD2 (5 bases). This CDR3 has 15 amino acids. Germline values: CDR1 SGHAT, CDR2 FQNNGV. With 5 bases removed from V and 5 bases from J, the gap between germline ends came to 18 bases. Written as DNA, the CDR3 is TGTGCCAGCAGCGGAGGTGCGCGGCCGGCCGAGACCCAGTACTTC. Its protein is CASSGGARPAETQYF.

This clonotype was observed many times. V gene TRBV12-3 or TRBV12-4 combines with J gene TRBJ2-1; 8 nucleotides agree with TRBD2. Trimming removed 10 bases from V and 6 bases from J; junction bases left unmatched: 11. The CDR3 length is 14 residues. In nucleotides, the CDR3 is TGTGCCACCGCCGGAGCGGGAGCTGGCAATGAGCAGTTCTTC. Amino acids: CATAGAGAGNEQFF.

V is TRBV2 and J is TRBJ2-7; D assignment may be TRBD1 or TRBD2 (5 bases each). The V and J ends lost 6 bases and 1 base respectively, with 13 bases between them. CDR3 length: 14 residues. The germline V gene encodes CDR1 SNHLY and CDR2 FYNNEI. In DNA form, the CDR3 reads TGTGCCAGCAGGACCGGGACGGATTCCTACGAGCAGTACTTC. Translation: CASRTGTDSYEQYF.

V usage is TRBV28 and J usage is TRBJ2-5, with 9 nucleotides matching TRBD1. Germline V gives CDR1 MDHEN, CDR2 SYDVKM. V was pared by 4 bases and J by 5 bases, with 5 bases of the junction left unmatched. CDR3 size: 14 residues. The CDR3 here is CASSSTGGYETQYF. CDR3 sequence (DNA): TGTGCCAGCAGTTCGACAGGGGGTTACGAGACCCAGTACTTC.

A word on this clonotype: Just one base apart from a much larger clone, this may be a read error. The gene calls are TRBV20-1 and TRBJ2-7; D tentatively fits TRBD1 or TRBD2 (5 bases each). The germline CDR1 and CDR2 sequences are DFQATT and SNEGSKA (reference sequence). CDR3 length: 13 residues. The ends were cut back, 6 bases at V and 5 bases at J, with 17 bases in the middle. CDR3 DNA sequence: TGCAGTGCGCTTCCCGGGACGTCCCACGAGCAGTACTTC. Its protein is CSALPGTSHEQYF.

CDR3 coding DNA: TGCGCCAGCAGCTTGGGTGGTTTAAGATCGCAACAAGAGACCCAGTACTTC. It specifies CASSLGGLRSQQETQYF. The chain links TRBV5-1 to TRBJ2-5; D is undetermined. This CDR3 spans 17 amino acids. Germline CDR1 is SGHRS and CDR2 is YFSETQ. Between the trimmed V and J ends, which lost 0 bases and 2 bases, there was a span of 17 bases. Complete variable domain (other parts from reference TRBV5-1 and TRBJ2-5): KAGVTQTPRYLIKTRGQQVTLSCSPISGHRSVSWYQQTPGQGLQFLFEYFSETQRNKGNFPGRFSGRQFSNSRSEMNVSTLELGDSALYLCASSLGGLRSQQETQYFGPGTRLLVL.

The chain joins TRBV5-1 to TRBJ2-7, with 10 nucleotides matching TRBD1. V lost 6 bases and J lost 7; bases outside the gene matches: 13. The CDR3 runs to 15 residues. CDR1 SGHRS and CDR2 YFSETQ come from the germline V gene. The CDR3 region is CASINPGQGSREQYF. CDR3 bases: TGCGCCAGCATAAACCCGGGACAGGGGTCGAGGGAGCAGTACTTC.

There are a few counts of this clonotype. V gene TRBV12-5 combines with J gene TRBJ1-2, with D perhaps matching TRBD1 (5 bases). V lost 7 bases and J 4 bases, leaving 16 bases between the germline ends. The CDR3 is made up of 14 amino acids. Germline-derived CDR1 and CDR2 are LGHNT and FRNRAP. CDR3 sequence reads: CASAQLRDFYGYTF. The CDR3 coding sequence is TGTGCTAGTGCCCAATTACGGGACTTCTATGGCTACACCTTC.

This clonotype was observed a handful of times. The J gene is TRBJ1-1, the V gene TRBV9; TRBD1 is a possible D gene (5 bases). V dropped 2 bases and J dropped 1 base, with 15 bases sitting between them. From germline, CDR1 is SGDLS and CDR2 YYNGEE. This CDR3 is 16 amino acids long. Written as DNA, the CDR3 is TGTGCCAGCAGCGTCGTCCAGGGTCTCGGGAACACTGAAGCTTTCTTT. This translates into CASSVVQGLGNTEAFF.

The V and J genes are TRBV16 and TRBJ1-4; D unresolved. V lost 0 bases and J 7 bases, leaving 9 bases between the germline ends. Looked up from germline, CDR1 is KGHSY and CDR2 is FQNENV. The CDR3 sequence is 14 residues long. The CDR3 is CASSQSNLVEKLFF. The CDR3 coding sequence is TGTGCCAGCAGCCAATCGAATTTAGTTGAAAAACTGTTTTTT.

The chain employs TRBV27 and TRBJ2-3; D ambiguous. With 6 bases removed from V and 2 bases from J, the gap between germline ends came to 9 bases. CDR1 and CDR2 from the germline V gene are MNHEY and SMNVEV (reference sequence). The CDR3 contains 13 residues. The CDR3 reads CASSHIATDTQYF. In nucleotides, the CDR3 is TGTGCCAGCAGCCACATTGCCACAGATACGCAGTATTTT.

This clonotype came up many times. V is TRBV5-1 and J is TRBJ1-4; D is undetermined. The germline V and J ends were trimmed by 1 base and 0 bases, with 4 bases remaining between them. Germline V gives CDR1 SGHRS, CDR2 YFSETQ. The CDR3 covers 14 residues. The CDR3 region has the DNA TGCGCCAGCAGCTTGCTGGCAACTAATGAAAAACTGTTTTTT. Translating gives CASSLLATNEKLFF.

This clonotype was seen ten or more times. The chain recombines TRBV5-5 with TRBJ1-1; the D is unclear. This CDR3 region has 16 residues. Germline values: CDR1 SGHKS, CDR2 YYEKEE (reference sequence). The V end was cut by 1 base, the J end by 2 bases, with 15 bases between. DNA of the CDR3: TGTGCCAGCAGCTTGCGGGTCCTACTATTTAACACTGAAGCTTTCTTT. It codes for CASSLRVLLFNTEAFF.

V usage is TRBV27 and J usage is TRBJ2-7, with D unclear. Per germline, CDR1 MNHEY and CDR2 SMNVEV (reference sequence). The CDR3 contains 12 residues. V shed 0 bases and J shed 9 bases, with 9 bases lying between them. For the CDR3, the DNA is TGTGCCAGCAGTTTATCCGGTACGGCGCAGTACTTC. Protein: CASSLSGTAQYF.

The chain recombines TRBV30 with TRBJ2-2; D uncertain. Germline V CDR1 and CDR2: GTSNPN, SVGIG (reference sequence). V shed 4 bases and J shed 3 bases, with 6 bases lying between them. The CDR3 length is 12 residues. CDR3 DNA: TGTGCCTGGAATTGGTACACCGGGGAGCTGTTTTTT. It is translated as CAWNWYTGELFF.

In its sample, this clonotype was seen a few times. The chain joins TRBV7-9 to TRBJ2-1, with a weak D call TRBD2 (7 bases). The V end lost 5 bases, the J end lost 5 bases, and 16 bases lay between the germline ends. The CDR3 covers 15 residues. Germline V lookup: CDR1 SEHNR, CDR2 FQNEAQ (reference sequence). This chain's CDR3 is CASSLGGEGDNEQFF. CDR3 DNA: TGTGCCAGCAGCCTAGGGGGGGAAGGGGACAATGAGCAGTTCTTC.

The chain links TRBV12-3 or TRBV12-4 to TRBJ2-7; 10 nucleotides agree with TRBD2. J was trimmed by 0 bases and V by 5 bases; bases with no gene match: 7. The CDR3 runs 16 residues. The CDR3 protein is CASSRSGGYSSYEQYF. CDR3 nucleotide sequence: TGTGCCAGCAGTCGTAGCGGGGGGTACAGCTCCTACGAGCAGTACTTC.

This clonotype was counted many times. The DNA for the CDR3 is TGCAGTGCCAAAACTAGCGGCTCCTACAATGAGCAGTTCTTC. This gives the protein CSAKTSGSYNEQFF. The chain employs TRBV20-1 and TRBJ2-1; 8 nucleotides line up with TRBD2. Trimming removed 6 bases from V and 0 bases from J; junction bases left unmatched: 4. Germline loops: CDR1 DFQATT, CDR2 SNEGSKA (reference sequence). The length of the CDR3 is 14 residues.

This chain uses TRBV7-2 with TRBJ2-5, with 11 bases identical to TRBD2. Germline values: CDR1 SGHTA, CDR2 FQGNSA. V lost 4 bases and J lost 5; bases outside the gene matches: 6. The CDR3 length is 15 residues. CDR3 in DNA: TGTGCCAGCAGCTGGCTAGCGGGGGGCGGGGAGACCCAGTACTTC. Residues: CASSWLAGGGETQYF. The full variable domain, rest sourced from reference TRBV7-2 and TRBJ2-5, is GAGVSQSPSNKVTEKGKDVELRCDPISGHTALYWYRQSLGQGLEFLIYFQGNSAPDKSGLPSDRFSAERTGGSVSTLTIQRTQQEDSAVYLCASSWLAGGGETQYFGPGTRLLVL.

This clonotype was seen a handful of times. This sequence joins TRBV20-1 and TRBJ2-7, with 12 bases aligning to TRBD2. The CDR3 totals 19 residues. With 2 bases clipped from V and 0 bases from J, the junction kept 14 bases outside the gene matches. CDR1 is DFQATT, CDR2 SNEGSKA, per germline (reference sequence). The CDR3 protein is CSARNPGLAGPGPSYEQYF. DNA for the CDR3: TGCAGTGCTAGAAATCCGGGACTAGCGGGCCCTGGACCCTCCTACGAGCAGTACTTC.

This clonotype was seen at least ten times. The chain is built from TRBV5-1 and TRBJ1-4, with D perhaps matching TRBD1 (5 bases). This CDR3 region has 16 residues. Germline V lookup: CDR1 SGHRS, CDR2 YFSETQ. With 4 bases removed from V and 6 bases from J, the gap between germline ends came to 19 bases. In DNA, the CDR3 is TGCGCCAGCAGCCCTCTGAAAGGAGGGGAGGATGAAAAACTGTTTTTT. Its translation: CASSPLKGGEDEKLFF. The whole variable domain, remainder taken from reference TRBV5-1 and TRBJ1-4, is KAGVTQTPRYLIKTRGQQVTLSCSPISGHRSVSWYQQTPGQGLQFLFEYFSETQRNKGNFPGRFSGRQFSNSRSEMNVSTLELGDSALYLCASSPLKGGEDEKLFFGSGTQLSVL.

This clonotype has a count of ten or more. The chain links TRBV20-1 to TRBJ2-6; tentatively, D is TRBD1 (6 bases). The CDR3 runs to 19 residues. Germline CDR1 is DFQATT and CDR2 is SNEGSKA (reference sequence). Trimming cost V 0 bases and J 4 bases, with 22 bases left between them. For the CDR3, the DNA is TGCAGTGCTAGAGATCGGGTCAGGGGTGTGAGCTCCGGGGCCAACGTCCTGACTTTC. Protein: CSARDRVRGVSSGANVLTF.